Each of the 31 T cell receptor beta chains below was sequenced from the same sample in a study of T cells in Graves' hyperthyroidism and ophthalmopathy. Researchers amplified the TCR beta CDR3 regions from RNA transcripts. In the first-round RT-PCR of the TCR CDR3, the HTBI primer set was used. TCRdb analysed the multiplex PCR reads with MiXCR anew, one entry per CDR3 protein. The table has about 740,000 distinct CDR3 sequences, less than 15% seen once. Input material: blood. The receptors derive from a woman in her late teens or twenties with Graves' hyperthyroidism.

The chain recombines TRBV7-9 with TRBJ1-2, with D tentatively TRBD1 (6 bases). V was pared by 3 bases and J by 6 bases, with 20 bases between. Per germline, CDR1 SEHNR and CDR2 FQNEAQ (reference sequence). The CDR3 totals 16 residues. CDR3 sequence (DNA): TGTGCCAGCAGCTTCTCGATGGGGGCTTATTCTGATGGCTACACCTTC. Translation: CASSFSMGAYSDGYTF.

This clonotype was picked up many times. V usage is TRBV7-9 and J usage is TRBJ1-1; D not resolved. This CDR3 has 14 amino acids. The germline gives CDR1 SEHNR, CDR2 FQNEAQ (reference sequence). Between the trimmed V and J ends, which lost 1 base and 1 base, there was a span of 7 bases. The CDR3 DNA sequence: TGTGCCAGCAGCTTAGGTGAGGCGAACACTGAAGCTTTCTTT. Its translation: CASSLGEANTEAFF.

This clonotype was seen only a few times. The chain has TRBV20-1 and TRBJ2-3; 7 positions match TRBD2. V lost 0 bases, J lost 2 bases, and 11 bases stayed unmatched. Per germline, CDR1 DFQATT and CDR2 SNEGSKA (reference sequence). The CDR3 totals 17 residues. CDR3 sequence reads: CSARDRTRSHPTDTQYF. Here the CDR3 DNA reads TGCAGTGCTAGAGATCGGACTAGAAGTCACCCCACAGATACGCAGTATTTT.

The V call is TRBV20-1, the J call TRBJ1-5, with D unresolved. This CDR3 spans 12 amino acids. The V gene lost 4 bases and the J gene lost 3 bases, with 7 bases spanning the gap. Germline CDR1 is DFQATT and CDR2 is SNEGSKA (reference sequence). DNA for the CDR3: TGCAGTGCTACCCGATCCAATCAGCCCCAGCATTTT. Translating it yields CSATRSNQPQHF.

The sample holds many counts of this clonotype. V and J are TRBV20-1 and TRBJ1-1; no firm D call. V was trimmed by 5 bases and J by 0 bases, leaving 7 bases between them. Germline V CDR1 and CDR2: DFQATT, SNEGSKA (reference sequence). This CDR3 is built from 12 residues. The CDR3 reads CSAYIMNTEAFF. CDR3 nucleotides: TGCAGTGCTTATATTATGAACACTGAAGCTTTCTTT.

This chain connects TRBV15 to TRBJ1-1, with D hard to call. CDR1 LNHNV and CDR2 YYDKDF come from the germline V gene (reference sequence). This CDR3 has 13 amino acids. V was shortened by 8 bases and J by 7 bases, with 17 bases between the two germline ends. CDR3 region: CATRRSGYDEAFF. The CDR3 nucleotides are TGTGCCACCCGAAGAAGCGGGTACGATGAAGCTTTCTTT. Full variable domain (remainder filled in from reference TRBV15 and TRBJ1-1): DAMVIQNPRYQVTQFGKPVTLSCSQTLNHNVMYWYQQKSSQAPKLLFHYYDKDFNNEADTPDNFQSRRPNTSFCFLDIRSPGLGDTAMYLCATRRSGYDEAFFGQGTRLTVV.

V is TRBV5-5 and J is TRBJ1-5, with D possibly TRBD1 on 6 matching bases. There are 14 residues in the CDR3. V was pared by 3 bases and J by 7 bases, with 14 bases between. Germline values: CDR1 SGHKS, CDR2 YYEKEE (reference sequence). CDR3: CASSWGAGGQPQHF. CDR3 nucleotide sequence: TGTGCCAGCAGCTGGGGGGCCGGGGGACAGCCCCAGCATTTT.

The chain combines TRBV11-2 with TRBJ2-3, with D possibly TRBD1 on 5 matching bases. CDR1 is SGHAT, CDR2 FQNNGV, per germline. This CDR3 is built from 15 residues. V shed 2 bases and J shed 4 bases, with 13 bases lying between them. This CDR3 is CASSLQGYRPDTQYF. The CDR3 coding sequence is TGTGCCAGCAGCTTACAGGGTTATCGTCCAGATACGCAGTATTTT. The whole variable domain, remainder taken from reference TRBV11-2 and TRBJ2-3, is EAGVAQSPRYKIIEKRQSVAFWCNPISGHATLYWYQQILGQGPKLLIQFQNNGVVDDSQLPKDRFSAERLKGVDSTLKIQPAKLEDSAVYLCASSLQGYRPDTQYFGPGTRLTVL.

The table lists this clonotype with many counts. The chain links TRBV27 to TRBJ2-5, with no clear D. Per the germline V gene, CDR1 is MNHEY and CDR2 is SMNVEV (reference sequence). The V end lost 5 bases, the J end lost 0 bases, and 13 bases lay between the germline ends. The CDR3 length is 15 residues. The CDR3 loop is CASSPRQLYQETQYF. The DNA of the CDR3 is TGTGCCAGCAGTCCCCGTCAACTGTACCAAGAGACCCAGTACTTC.

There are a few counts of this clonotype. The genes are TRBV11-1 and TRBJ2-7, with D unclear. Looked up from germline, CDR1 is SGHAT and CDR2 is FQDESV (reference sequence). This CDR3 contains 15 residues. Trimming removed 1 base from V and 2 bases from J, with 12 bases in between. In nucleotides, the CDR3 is TGTGCCAGCAGCTTAGATTCGCTACCGCCCTACGAGCAGTACTTC. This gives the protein CASSLDSLPPYEQYF.

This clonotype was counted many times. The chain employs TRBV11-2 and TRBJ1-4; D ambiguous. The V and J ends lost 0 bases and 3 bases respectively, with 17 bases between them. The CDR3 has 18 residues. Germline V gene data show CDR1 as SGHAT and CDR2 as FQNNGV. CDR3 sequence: CASSLEPPANGANEKLFF. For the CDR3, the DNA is TGTGCCAGCAGCTTAGAGCCCCCCGCGAATGGGGCTAATGAAAAACTGTTTTTT. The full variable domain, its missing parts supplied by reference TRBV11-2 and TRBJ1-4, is EAGVAQSPRYKIIEKRQSVAFWCNPISGHATLYWYQQILGQGPKLLIQFQNNGVVDDSQLPKDRFSAERLKGVDSTLKIQPAKLEDSAVYLCASSLEPPANGANEKLFFGSGTQLSVL.

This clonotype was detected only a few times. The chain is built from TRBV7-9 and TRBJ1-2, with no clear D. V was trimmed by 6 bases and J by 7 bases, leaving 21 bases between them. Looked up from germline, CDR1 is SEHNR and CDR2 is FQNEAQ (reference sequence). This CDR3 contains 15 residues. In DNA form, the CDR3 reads TGTGCCAGCAGTCTAGCCCCAGGACCAAAGGGTGGCTACACCTTC. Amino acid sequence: CASSLAPGPKGGYTF.

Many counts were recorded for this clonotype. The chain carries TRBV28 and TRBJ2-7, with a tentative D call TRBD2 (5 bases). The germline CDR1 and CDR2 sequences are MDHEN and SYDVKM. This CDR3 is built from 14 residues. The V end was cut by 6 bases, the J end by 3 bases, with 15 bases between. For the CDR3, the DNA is TGTGCCAGCAGCCATCCGGCGGGTTTCTACGAGCAGTACTTC. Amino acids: CASSHPAGFYEQYF.

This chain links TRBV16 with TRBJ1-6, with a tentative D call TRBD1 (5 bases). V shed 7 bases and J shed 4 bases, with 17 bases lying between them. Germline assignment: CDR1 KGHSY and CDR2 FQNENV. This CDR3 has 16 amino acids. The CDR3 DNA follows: TGTGCCAGCACCCGAGGGGCCGCCATTTATAATTCACCCCTCCACTTT. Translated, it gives CASTRGAAIYNSPLHF.

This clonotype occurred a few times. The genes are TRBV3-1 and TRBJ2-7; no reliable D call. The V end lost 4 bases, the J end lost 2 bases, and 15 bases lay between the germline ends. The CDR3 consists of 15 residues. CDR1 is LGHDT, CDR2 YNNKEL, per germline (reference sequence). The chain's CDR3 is CASSLNSDGTYEQYF. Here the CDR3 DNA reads TGTGCCAGCAGCCTTAACTCGGACGGAACCTACGAGCAGTACTTC.

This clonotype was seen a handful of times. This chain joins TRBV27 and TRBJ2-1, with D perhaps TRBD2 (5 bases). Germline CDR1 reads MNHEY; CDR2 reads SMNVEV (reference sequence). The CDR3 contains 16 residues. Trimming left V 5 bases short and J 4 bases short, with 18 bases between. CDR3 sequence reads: CASSPIHGGSYNEQFF. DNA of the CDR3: TGTGCCAGCAGTCCCATCCACGGAGGTTCTTACAATGAGCAGTTCTTC.

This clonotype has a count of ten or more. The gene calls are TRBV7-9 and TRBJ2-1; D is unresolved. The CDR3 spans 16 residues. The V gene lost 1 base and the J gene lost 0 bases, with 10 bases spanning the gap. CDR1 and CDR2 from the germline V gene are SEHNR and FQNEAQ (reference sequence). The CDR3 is CASSLVTLFSYNEQFF. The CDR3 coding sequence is TGTGCCAGCAGCTTAGTGACTTTATTCTCCTACAATGAGCAGTTCTTC. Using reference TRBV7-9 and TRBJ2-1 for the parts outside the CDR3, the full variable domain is DTGVSQNPRHKITKRGQNVTFRCDPISEHNRLYWYRQTLGQGPEFLTYFQNEAQLEKSRLLSDRFSAERPKGSFSTLEIQRTEQGDSAMYLCASSLVTLFSYNEQFFGPGTRLTVL.

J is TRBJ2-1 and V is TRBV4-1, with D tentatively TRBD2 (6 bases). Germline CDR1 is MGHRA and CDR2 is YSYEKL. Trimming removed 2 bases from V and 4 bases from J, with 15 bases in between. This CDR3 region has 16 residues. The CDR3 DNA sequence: TGCGCCAGCAGCCAACCTACGGGGAGGATGTACAATGAGCAGTTCTTC. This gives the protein CASSQPTGRMYNEQFF.

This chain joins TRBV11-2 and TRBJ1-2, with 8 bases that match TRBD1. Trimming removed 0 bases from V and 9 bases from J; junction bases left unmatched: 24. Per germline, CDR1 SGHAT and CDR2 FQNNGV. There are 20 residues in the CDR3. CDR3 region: CASSLEPRQGQGFSGMSYTF. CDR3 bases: TGTGCCAGCAGCTTAGAGCCTCGACAAGGACAGGGATTCTCCGGAATGAGCTACACCTTC.

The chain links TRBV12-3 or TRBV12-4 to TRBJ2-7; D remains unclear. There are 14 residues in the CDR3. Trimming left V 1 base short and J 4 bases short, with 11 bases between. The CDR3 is CASSLGVKWYEQYF. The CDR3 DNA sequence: TGTGCCAGCAGTTTAGGGGTCAAGTGGTACGAGCAGTACTTC.

The CDR3 DNA sequence: TGCGCCAGCAGTCCTCAGGGATATCAGCCCCAGCATTTT. Translated: CASSPQGYQPQHF. This rearrangement joins TRBV10-2 to TRBJ1-5; perhaps TRBD1 as D (5 bases). This CDR3 region has 13 residues. V was cut by 5 bases and J by 5 bases, with 10 bases left in between. In germline, CDR1 is WSHSY, CDR2 SAAADI.

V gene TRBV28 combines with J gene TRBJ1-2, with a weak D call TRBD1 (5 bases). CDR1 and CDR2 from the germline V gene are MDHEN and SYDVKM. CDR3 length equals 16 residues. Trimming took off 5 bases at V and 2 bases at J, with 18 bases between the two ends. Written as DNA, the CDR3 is TGTGCCAGCAGTAGACGTTCCCCGGGGGAGAACTATGGCTACACCTTC. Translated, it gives CASSRRSPGENYGYTF.

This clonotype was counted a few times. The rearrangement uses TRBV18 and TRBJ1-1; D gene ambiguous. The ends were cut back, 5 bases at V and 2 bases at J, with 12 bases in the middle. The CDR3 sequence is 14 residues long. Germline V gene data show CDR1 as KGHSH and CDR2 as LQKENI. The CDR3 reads CASSISGQNTEAFF. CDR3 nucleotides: TGTGCCAGCTCAATATCCGGGCAAAACACTGAAGCTTTCTTT.

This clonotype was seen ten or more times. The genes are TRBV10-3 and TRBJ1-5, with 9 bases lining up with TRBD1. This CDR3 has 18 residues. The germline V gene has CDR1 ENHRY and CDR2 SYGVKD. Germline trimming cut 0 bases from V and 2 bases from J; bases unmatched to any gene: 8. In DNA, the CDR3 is TGTGCCATCAGTGAGTCAGCCGGGACAGGGAAGGGCAATCAGCCCCAGCATTTT. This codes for CAISESAGTGKGNQPQHF.

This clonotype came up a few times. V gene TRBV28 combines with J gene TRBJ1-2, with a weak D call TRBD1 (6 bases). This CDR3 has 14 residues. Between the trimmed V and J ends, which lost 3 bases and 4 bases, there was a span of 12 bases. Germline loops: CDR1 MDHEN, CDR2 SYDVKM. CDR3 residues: CASSLNTGLYGYTF. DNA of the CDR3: TGTGCCAGCAGTTTGAATACAGGGCTCTATGGCTACACCTTC.

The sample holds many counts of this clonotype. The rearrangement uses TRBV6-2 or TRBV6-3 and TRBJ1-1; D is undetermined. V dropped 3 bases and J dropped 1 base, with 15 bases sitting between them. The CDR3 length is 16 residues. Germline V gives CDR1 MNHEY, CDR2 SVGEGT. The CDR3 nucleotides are TGTGCCAGCAGTTATACTCTTGGGAACTCGAACACTGAAGCTTTCTTT. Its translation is CASSYTLGNSNTEAFF.

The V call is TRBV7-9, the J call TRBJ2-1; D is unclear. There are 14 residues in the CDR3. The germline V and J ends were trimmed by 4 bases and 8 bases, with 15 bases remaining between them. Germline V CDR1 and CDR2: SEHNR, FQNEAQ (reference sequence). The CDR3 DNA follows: TGTGCCAGCAGCTCCCCTCGCGCCGCCTATGAGCAGTTCTTC. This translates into CASSSPRAAYEQFF. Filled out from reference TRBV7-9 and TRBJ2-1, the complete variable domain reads DTGVSQNPRHKITKRGQNVTFRCDPISEHNRLYWYRQTLGQGPEFLTYFQNEAQLEKSRLLSDRFSAERPKGSFSTLEIQRTEQGDSAMYLCASSSPRAAYEQFFGPGTRLTVL.

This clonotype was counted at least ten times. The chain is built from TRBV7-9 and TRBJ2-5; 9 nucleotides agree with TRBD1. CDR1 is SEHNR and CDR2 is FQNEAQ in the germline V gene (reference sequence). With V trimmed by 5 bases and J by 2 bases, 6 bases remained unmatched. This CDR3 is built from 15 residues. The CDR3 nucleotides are TGTGCCAGCAGCGTCGGGGACAGGGAACAAGAGACCCAGTACTTC. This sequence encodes CASSVGDREQETQYF.

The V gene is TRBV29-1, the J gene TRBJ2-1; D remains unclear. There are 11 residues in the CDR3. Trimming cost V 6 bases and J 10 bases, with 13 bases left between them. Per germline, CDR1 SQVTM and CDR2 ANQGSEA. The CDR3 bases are TGCAGCGTCCCAATGGGCCCGGAGCAGTTCTTC. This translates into CSVPMGPEQFF.

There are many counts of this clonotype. CDR3: CASSLTRLAGTDTQYF. The CDR3 DNA sequence: TGTGCCAGCAGCTTAACTCGGCTAGCGGGCACAGATACGCAGTATTTT. The chain employs TRBV11-2 and TRBJ2-3; 7 bases are a match to TRBD2. Unmatched junction bases numbered 6, after V lost 2 bases and J lost 1 base. Germline values: CDR1 SGHAT, CDR2 FQNNGV. CDR3 length: 16 amino acids. Supplemented by reference TRBV11-2 and TRBJ2-3, the full variable domain reads EAGVAQSPRYKIIEKRQSVAFWCNPISGHATLYWYQQILGQGPKLLIQFQNNGVVDDSQLPKDRFSAERLKGVDSTLKIQPAKLEDSAVYLCASSLTRLAGTDTQYFGPGTRLTVL.

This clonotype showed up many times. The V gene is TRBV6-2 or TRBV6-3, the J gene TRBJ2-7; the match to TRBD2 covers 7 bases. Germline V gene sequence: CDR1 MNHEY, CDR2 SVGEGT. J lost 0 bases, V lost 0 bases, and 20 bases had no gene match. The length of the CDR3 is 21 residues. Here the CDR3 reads CASSYSGSRELPSFSSYEQYF. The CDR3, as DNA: TGTGCCAGCAGTTACTCGGGTTCGCGGGAGTTACCCTCTTTCAGCTCCTACGAGCAGTACTTC.